The text below deals with one TCR beta chain. This clonotype was seen more than once but under ten times. Its antigen specificity is not known. No clone much larger than this one lies a single base away; base qualities are absent. The V end loses 6 bases and the J end loses 4 bases, and a stretch of 21 bases separates them. Including the terminal cysteine and phenylalanine, the CDR3 comprises 16 residues. Here the CDR3 DNA is all that survives: 48 bases in frame from base 1. This sample stems from a study of T cell repertoires in cytomegalovirus infection (dated by TCRdb to between 2019 and 2020). Some background on the complete study: Because public TCR beta signatures pointed to carriage of CMV infection together with the matching HLA type, the HLA type of each donor mattered for the analysis. Findings and caveats that apply to the study as a whole: The ex vivo response was dominated by HLA-C-restricted CMV-specific TCR beta clonotypes, and the single most frequent clonotype in two of eight donors was supplied by these HLA-C-restricted clonotypes. In both this cohort and an independent roughly 350-donor cohort, the cumulative frequency of public TCR beta family members distinguished carriers of CMV infection plus the relevant HLA type.

Sequencing used an Illumina HiSeq 1500. TCRdb handled the public reads itself, with Q25 trimming in fastp and clone calling in MiXCR, and kept productive beta chains. Each entry merges the rows of one CDR3 protein and shows their most common DNA and genes. Across this sample there are about 230,000 distinct CDR3 sequences, with over 20% seen only once. Roughly 18% of the sample is taken by the ten largest. This clonotype originated in a human donor in good health (CMV status not recorded). Some clones in this sample may be carry-over from other donors' samples. Input material: CD8+ T cells from PBMCs. The chain links TRBV12-3 or TRBV12-4 with TRBJ2-5; the best D guess is TRBD1, with 6 bases matching. The nucleotide sequence reads as follows: TGTGCCAGCAGCCCGACCGTACAGGGTGGAGCAGAGACCCAGTACTTC. It translates to CASSPTVQGGAETQYF.